These 29 T cell receptor beta chains came from one sample sequenced in a study of T cells expressing NK-cell markers. TCRdb re-called the 5' RACE reads and shows each CDR3 protein once, DNA omitted. This listing includes about 380,000 distinct CDR3 sequences. Sequenced sample: blood T cells: a sorted CD56 or NKG2C T cell subset, CD4+ or CD8+ T cells, or bulk PBMC T cells (not recorded which). The receptor set was obtained from a man aged 18-69 years in good health.

The CDR3 is CASSELRPANTGELFF. The chain is built from TRBV2 and TRBJ2-2. The V gene's germline CDR1 is SNHLY and CDR2 FYNNEI. This CDR3 has 16 amino acids.

This chain joins TRBV2 and TRBJ2-1; there is no DNA to check the TCRdb D call of TRBD2. Germline assignment: CDR1 SNHLY and CDR2 FYNNEI. CDR3 length equals 12 residues. CDR3: CASTGARDEQFF.

The rearrangement links TRBV3-1 to TRBJ2-7; TCRdb's D call of TRBD1 is untestable without DNA. CDR3 size: 13 residues. CDR1 is LGHDT, CDR2 YNNKEL, per germline (reference sequence). This CDR3 is CASSAQVTYEQYF.

The chain carries TRBV20-1 and TRBJ2-4; there is no DNA to check the TCRdb D call of TRBD1. Germline loops: CDR1 DFQATT, CDR2 SNEGSKA (reference sequence). The CDR3 runs 15 residues. The CDR3 sequence: CSAPGQEKAKNIQYF.

The V call is TRBV12-1, the J call TRBJ2-7; checking the TCRdb D call of TRBD2 is not possible without DNA. TRBV12-1 is termed a pseudogene. The CDR3 has 17 residues. The CDR3 spells CASSFAFSGPDSGEQYF.

The V and J genes are TRBV7-2 and TRBJ2-3; the TCRdb call, TRBD2, lacks DNA for checking. This CDR3 has 16 amino acids. CDR1 and CDR2 from the germline V gene are SGHTA and FQGNSA. The CDR3 here is CASSPRLTSYTDTQYF. Full variable domain (outside the CDR3, taken from reference TRBV7-2 and TRBJ2-3): GAGVSQSPSNKVTEKGKDVELRCDPISGHTALYWYRQSLGQGLEFLIYFQGNSAPDKSGLPSDRFSAERTGGSVSTLTIQRTQQEDSAVYLCASSPRLTSYTDTQYFGPGTRLTVL.

The chain uses TRBV12-5 and TRBJ2-7. CDR1 and CDR2 (germline): LGHNT, FRNRAP. The CDR3 spans 14 residues. The CDR3 loop is CASGLGHNPYEQYF.

This chain uses TRBV6-6 with TRBJ2-4; TCRdb designates TRBD1, a call that cannot be tested without DNA. Germline V gene sequence: CDR1 MNHNY, CDR2 SVGAGI (reference sequence). The CDR3 consists of 11 residues. CDR3 sequence reads: CASRRGTVQYF.

The V and J genes are TRBV20-1 and TRBJ1-2; TCRdb names TRBD1, which stays unverified in the absence of DNA. The CDR3 is made up of 14 amino acids. Germline loops: CDR1 DFQATT, CDR2 SNEGSKA (reference sequence). The CDR3 here is CSARDQNRGHGYTF.

The rearrangement joins TRBV18 to TRBJ2-5. The V gene's germline CDR1 is KGHSH and CDR2 LQKENI. CDR3 size: 13 residues. CDR3 residues: CASSLTEQETQYF.

The J gene is TRBJ1-1, the V gene TRBV5-6; checking the TCRdb D call of TRBD1 is not possible without DNA. CDR1 and CDR2 (germline): SGHDT, YYEEEE. The CDR3 has 16 amino acids. CDR3 region: CASSLDWGRMNTEAFF. Full variable domain (rest looked up from reference TRBV5-6 and TRBJ1-1): DAGVTQSPTHLIKTRGQQVTLRCSPKSGHDTVSWYQQALGQGPQFIFQYYEEEERQRGNFPDRFSGHQFPNYSSELNVNALLLGDSALYLCASSLDWGRMNTEAFFGQGTRLTVV.

The genes are TRBV5-1 and TRBJ2-7; TCRdb indicates TRBD2, and absent DNA this call remains unverified. The CDR3 covers 15 residues. The germline CDR1 and CDR2 sequences are SGHRS and YFSETQ. CDR3 in amino acids: CASSLRTSGTGEQYF.

The rearrangement uses TRBV5-1 and TRBJ2-7; TCRdb lists TRBD2, though no DNA is available to test this call. The CDR3 consists of 17 residues. The germline gives CDR1 SGHRS, CDR2 YFSETQ. The CDR3 reads CASSLYTSGGRTYEQYF.

V and J are TRBV21-1 and TRBJ2-1; without DNA, the TCRdb call of TRBD2 cannot be checked. TRBV21-1 is noted as a pseudogene. This CDR3 contains 16 residues. CDR3 loop: CASSTRTSGAYNEQFF.

The V gene is TRBV6-1, the J gene TRBJ2-7; the D call from TCRdb, TRBD1, cannot be confirmed without DNA. Germline lookup yields CDR1 MNHNS and CDR2 SASEGT. The CDR3 extends over 15 amino acids. The CDR3 reads CASSESVGGTYEQYF.

The chain uses TRBV14 and TRBJ1-1; TCRdb proposes TRBD1, but this gene call is untestable without DNA. Germline CDR1 reads SGHDN; CDR2 reads FVKESK. The CDR3 contains 14 residues. CDR3: CASRELQGNTEAFF.

The CDR3 loop is CSASPAGGGAVYF. This chain links TRBV20-1 with TRBJ2-7; TCRdb's D call, TRBD2, is unchecked because there is no DNA. The CDR3 is made up of 13 amino acids. Germline V gives CDR1 DFQATT, CDR2 SNEGSKA (reference sequence).

The chain combines TRBV5-1 with TRBJ2-7. CDR3 length equals 13 residues. Looked up from germline, CDR1 is SGHRS and CDR2 is YFSETQ. The CDR3 sequence: CASSLDWGGEQYF.

The chain couples TRBV28 to TRBJ1-1. The CDR3 consists of 13 residues. CDR1 and CDR2 (germline): MDHEN, SYDVKM. CDR3 in amino acids: CASSFTLPTRAFF.

V is TRBV5-6 and J is TRBJ2-1; TCRdb's D call of TRBD1 is untestable without DNA. The CDR3 is made up of 15 amino acids. Germline V lookup: CDR1 SGHDT, CDR2 YYEEEE. The CDR3 protein is CASSLDSGVNNEQFF.

This chain joins TRBV7-2 and TRBJ1-2; TCRdb designates TRBD1, a call that cannot be tested without DNA. Germline values: CDR1 SGHTA, CDR2 FQGNSA. The CDR3 totals 13 residues. The CDR3 sequence: CASRRASQAGYTF.

The chain carries TRBV11-2 and TRBJ2-5; with no DNA, the TCRdb D assignment of TRBD1 cannot be verified. CDR3 length equals 19 residues. Germline V gives CDR1 SGHAT, CDR2 FQNNGV. This chain's CDR3 is CASSSRRGVAGILQETQYF.

The rearrangement joins TRBV6-1 to TRBJ2-3; TCRdb selects TRBD1, and the lack of DNA leaves this call unchecked. Germline CDR1 reads MNHNS; CDR2 reads SASEGT. The CDR3 covers 16 residues. The CDR3 here is CASRRQGVPSTDTQYF.

This sequence joins TRBV7-9 and TRBJ2-7. CDR1 is SEHNR and CDR2 is FQNEAQ in the germline V gene (reference sequence). CDR3 length: 14 residues. The CDR3 here is CASSGRQGTYEQYF.

The chain employs TRBV28 and TRBJ1-6; the TCRdb D gene call, TRBD1, has no DNA to confirm it. Germline loops: CDR1 MDHEN, CDR2 SYDVKM. This CDR3 has 14 amino acids. This CDR3 is CASLGGVGGSPLHF. Using reference TRBV28 and TRBJ1-6 for the parts outside the CDR3, the full variable domain is DVKVTQSSRYLVKRTGEKVFLECVQDMDHENMFWYRQDPGLGLRLIYFSYDVKMKEKGDIPEGYSVSREKKERFSLILESASTNQTSMYLCASLGGVGGSPLHFGNGTRLTVT.

The rearrangement links TRBV2 to TRBJ2-1; TCRdb lists TRBD1, though no DNA is available to test this call. The CDR3 runs to 15 residues. Germline CDR1 SNHLY, CDR2 FYNNEI. CDR3 in amino acids: CASSLPRSGVNEQFF. Based on the CDR3 plus reference TRBV2 and TRBJ2-1, the full variable domain is EPEVTQTPSHQVTQMGQEVILRCVPISNHLYFYWYRQILGQKVEFLVSFYNNEISEKSEIFDDQFSVERPDGSNFTLKIRSTKLEDSAMYFCASSLPRSGVNEQFFGPGTRLTVL.

This rearrangement joins TRBV6-1 to TRBJ2-7; lacking DNA, the TRBD1 call made by TCRdb goes unchecked. The CDR3 is 15 residues long. Per germline, CDR1 MNHNS and CDR2 SASEGT. CDR3 sequence: CASSISDRGTYEQYF.

The gene calls are TRBV5-1 and TRBJ2-3; no DNA is available, so the TRBD2 call from TCRdb remains unchecked. The V gene's germline CDR1 is SGHRS and CDR2 YFSETQ. The CDR3 consists of 17 residues. The CDR3 sequence is CASSLGLLAGGTDTQYF.

This chain links TRBV12-3 or TRBV12-4 with TRBJ1-4; the D gene TCRdb calls, TRBD1, cannot be checked with no DNA. This CDR3 region has 13 residues. CDR3 sequence: CASSLGVAGGLFF.